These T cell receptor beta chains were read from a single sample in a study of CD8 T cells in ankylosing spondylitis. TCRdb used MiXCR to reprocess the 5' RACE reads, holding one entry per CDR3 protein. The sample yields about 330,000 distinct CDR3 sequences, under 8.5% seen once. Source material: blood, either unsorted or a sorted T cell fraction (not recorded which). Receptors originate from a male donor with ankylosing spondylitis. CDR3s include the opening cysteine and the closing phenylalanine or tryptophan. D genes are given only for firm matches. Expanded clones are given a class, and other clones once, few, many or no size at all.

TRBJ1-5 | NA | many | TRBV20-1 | CSVGRVNQPQHF | TGCAGTGTAGGCAGGGTCAATCAGCCCCAGCATTTT
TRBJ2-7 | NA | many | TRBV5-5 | CATSVAADYEQYF | TGTGCCACCTCCGTAGCAGCGGACTACGAGCAGTACTTC
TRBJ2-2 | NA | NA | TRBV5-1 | CTSSLVPDRATGELFF | TGCACCAGCAGCTTGGTCCCGGACAGAGCCACCGGGGAGCTGTTTTTT
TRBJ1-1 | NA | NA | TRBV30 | CAWRGEGRTEAFF | TGTGCCTGGAGAGGGGAGGGGAGGACTGAAGCTTTCTTT
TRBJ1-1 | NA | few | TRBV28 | CASTSGTNTEAFF | TGTGCCAGCACCTCCGGGACTAACACTGAAGCTTTCTTT
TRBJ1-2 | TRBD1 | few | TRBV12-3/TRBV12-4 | CASSLTQGATGYTF | TGTGCCAGCAGTTTGACACAGGGGGCAACTGGCTACACCTTC
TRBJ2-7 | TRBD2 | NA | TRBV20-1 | CSARDSSGNVPYEQYF | TGCAGTGCTAGGGACTCTAGCGGGAACGTCCCCTACGAGCAGTACTTC
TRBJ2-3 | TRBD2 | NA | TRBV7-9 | CASRPPGLAGADTQYF | TGTGCCAGCAGGCCACCCGGACTAGCGGGTGCAGATACGCAGTATTTT
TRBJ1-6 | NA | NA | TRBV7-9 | CASSFYEDPPHSPLHF | TGTGCCAGCAGCTTCTATGAGGATCCCCCCCATTCACCCCTCCACTTT
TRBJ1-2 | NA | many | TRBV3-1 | CASSLPGRNYGYTF | TGTGCCAGCAGCCTGCCGGGACGGAATTATGGCTACACCTTC